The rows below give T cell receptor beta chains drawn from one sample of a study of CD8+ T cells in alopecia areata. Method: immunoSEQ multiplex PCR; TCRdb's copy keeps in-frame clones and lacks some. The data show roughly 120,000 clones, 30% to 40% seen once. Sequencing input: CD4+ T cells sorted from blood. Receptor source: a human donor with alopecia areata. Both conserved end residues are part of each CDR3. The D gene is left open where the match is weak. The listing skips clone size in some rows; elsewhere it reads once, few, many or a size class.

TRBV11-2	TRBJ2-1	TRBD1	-	CASSLGDSSYNEQFF	TGTGCCAGCAGCTTAGGGGACAGCTCCTACAATGAGCAGTTCTTC
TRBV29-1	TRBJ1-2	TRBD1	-	CSTYRPDRALRGYTF	TGCAGCACTTATAGGCCGGACAGGGCCTTGCGGGGCTACACCTTC
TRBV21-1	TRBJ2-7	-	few	CASTLGTGVYEQYF	TGTGCCAGCACCTTGGGCACTGGGGTGTACGAGCAGTACTTC
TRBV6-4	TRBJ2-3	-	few	CASSDQSTDTQYF	TGTGCCAGCAGTGACCAGAGCACAGATACGCAGTATTTT
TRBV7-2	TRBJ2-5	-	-	CASSLAQQETQYF	TGTGCCAGCAGCTTAGCACAGCAAGAGACCCAGTACTTC
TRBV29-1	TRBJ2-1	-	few	CSVVQVEHNEQFF	TGCAGCGTTGTACAGGTTGAACACAATGAGCAGTTCTTC
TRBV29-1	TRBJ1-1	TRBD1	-	CSVIQQGLEAFF	TGCAGCGTTATTCAACAGGGGTTGGAAGCTTTCTTT
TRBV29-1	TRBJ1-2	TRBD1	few	CSVRDRGPRWGYTF	TGCAGCGTCCGGGACAGGGGCCCCCGGTGGGGCTACACCTTC
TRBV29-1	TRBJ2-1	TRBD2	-	CSVEESSGGASEQFF	TGCAGCGTTGAAGAAAGTAGCGGGGGGGCCAGTGAGCAGTTCTTC
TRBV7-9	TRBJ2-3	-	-	CASSLSSRSTDTQYF	TGTGCCAGCAGCTTATCTTCGCGGTCCACAGATACGCAGTATTTT
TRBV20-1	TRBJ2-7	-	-	CSATDNYEQYF	TGCAGTGCTACGGACAATTACGAGCAGTACTTC
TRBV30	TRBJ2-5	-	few	CALGLQETQYF	TGTGCCTTAGGTCTACAAGAGACCCAGTACTTC
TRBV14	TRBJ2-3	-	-	CASSPTDTQYF	TGTGCCAGCAGCCCCACAGATACGCAGTATTTT
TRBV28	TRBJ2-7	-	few	CASSLGEVQYF	TGTGCCAGCAGTTTAGGGGAGGTGCAGTACTTC
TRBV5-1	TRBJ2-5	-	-	CASSRSAQETQYF	TGCGCCAGCAGCCGTAGTGCCCAAGAGACCCAGTACTTC
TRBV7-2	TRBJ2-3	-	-	CASSLVADTQYF	TGTGCCAGCAGCTTAGTAGCAGATACGCAGTATTTT
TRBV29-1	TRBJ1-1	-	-	CSVGDIGGTEAFF	TGCAGCGTGGGGGACATCGGGGGCACTGAAGCTTTCTTT
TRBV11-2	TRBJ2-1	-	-	CASSLGELGAQFF	TGTGCCAGCAGCTTAGGTGAGCTAGGCGCGCAGTTCTTC
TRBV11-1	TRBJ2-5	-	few	CASSPSQSQETQYF	TGTGCCAGCAGCCCATCTCAATCCCAAGAGACCCAGTACTTC
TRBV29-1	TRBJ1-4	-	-	CSVASPFGQNEKLFF	TGCAGCGTTGCTAGTCCGTTCGGACAGAATGAAAAACTGTTTTTT
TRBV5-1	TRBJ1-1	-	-	CASSPGGAATEAFF	TGCGCCAGCAGCCCTGGGGGCGCGGCCACTGAAGCTTTCTTT
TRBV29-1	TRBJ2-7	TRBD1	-	CSARQGNEQYF	TGCAGCGCCCGACAGGGGAACGAGCAGTACTTC
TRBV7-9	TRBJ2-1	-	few	CASSLDWREKFF	TGTGCCAGCAGCTTGGACTGGAGGGAGAAGTTCTTC
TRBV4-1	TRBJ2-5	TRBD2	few	CASSQGTSEQETQYF	TGCGCCAGCAGCCAAGGGACTAGCGAGCAAGAGACCCAGTACTTC
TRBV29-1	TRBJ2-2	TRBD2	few	CSVGTSGSNTGELFF	TGCAGCGTTGGGACTAGCGGGAGCAACACCGGGGAGCTGTTTTTT
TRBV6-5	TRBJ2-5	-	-	CASSYSAESGETQYF	TGTGCCAGCAGTTACTCGGCGGAATCAGGGGAGACCCAGTACTTC
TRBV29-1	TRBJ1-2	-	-	CSVRESAANYGYTF	TGCAGCGTTCGAGAGTCAGCAGCTAACTATGGCTACACCTTC
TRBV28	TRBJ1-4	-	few	CASKSDVKLFF	TGTGCCAGCAAATCTGACGTGAAACTGTTTTTT
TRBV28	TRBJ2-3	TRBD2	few	CASIGLAEFTDTQYF	TGTGCCAGCATCGGGCTAGCGGAGTTCACAGATACGCAGTATTTT
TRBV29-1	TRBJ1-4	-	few	CSVGTVRNEKLFF	TGCAGCGTGGGGACTGTTCGAAATGAAAAACTGTTTTTT
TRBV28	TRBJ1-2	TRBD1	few	CASSPGQGRYYGYTF	TGTGCCAGCAGTCCCGGACAGGGGAGGTACTATGGCTACACCTTC
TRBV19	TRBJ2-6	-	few	CASSMEGAGANVLTF	TGTGCCAGTAGTATGGAAGGGGCTGGGGCCAACGTCCTGACTTTC
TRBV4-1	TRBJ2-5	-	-	CASSQRPVGTGETQYF	TGCGCCAGCAGCCAACGTCCTGTGGGCACAGGGGAGACCCAGTACTTC
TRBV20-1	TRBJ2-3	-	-	CSARDLTTQYF	TGCAGTGCTAGAGATCTGACTACGCAGTATTTT
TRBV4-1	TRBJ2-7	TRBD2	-	CASSQGSGRASYEQYF	TGCGCCAGCAGCCAAGGGAGCGGGAGGGCCTCCTACGAGCAGTACTTC
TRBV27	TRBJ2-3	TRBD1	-	CASGRGSRTDTQYF	TGTGCCAGCGGCAGGGGGAGTAGGACAGATACGCAGTATTTT
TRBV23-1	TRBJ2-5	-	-	CASSRSDGEETQYF	TGCGCCAGCAGTCGGTCGGACGGCGAAGAGACCCAGTACTTC
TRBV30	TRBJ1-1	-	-	CAWRMAQGRAKAFF	TGTGCCTGGAGAATGGCCCAGGGACGGGCGAAAGCTTTCTTT
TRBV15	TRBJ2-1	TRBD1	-	CATSKQQGLYNEQFF	TGTGCCACCAGCAAACAACAGGGGCTGTACAATGAGCAGTTCTTC
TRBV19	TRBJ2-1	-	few	CATETSAGAYNEQFF	TGTGCCACCGAGACGTCAGCGGGTGCGTACAATGAGCAGTTCTTC
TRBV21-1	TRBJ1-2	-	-	CASSKRDKGNYGYTF	TGTGCCAGCAGCAAACGTGACAAAGGCAACTATGGCTACACCTTC
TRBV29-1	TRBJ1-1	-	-	CSVGVWGQQNTEAFF	TGCAGCGTTGGGGTTTGGGGGCAGCAGAACACTGAAGCTTTCTTT
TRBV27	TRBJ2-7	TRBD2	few	CASSASGRAGDEQYF	TGTGCCAGCAGTGCCAGCGGGAGGGCCGGAGACGAGCAGTACTTC
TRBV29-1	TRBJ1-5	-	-	CSVVENSGQPQHF	TGCAGCGTTGTTGAGAACTCGGGACAGCCCCAGCATTTT
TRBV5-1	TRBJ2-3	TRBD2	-	CASRIAGISTDTQYF	TGCGCCAGCAGAATAGCGGGGATTTCGACAGATACGCAGTATTTT
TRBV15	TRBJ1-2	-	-	CATSRDRRRFYGYTF	TGTGCCACCAGCAGAGATCGTCGGCGGTTCTATGGCTACACCTTC
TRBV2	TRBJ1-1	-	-	CASRGDPAPYTEAFF	TGTGCCAGCAGGGGAGACCCGGCCCCGTACACTGAAGCTTTCTTT
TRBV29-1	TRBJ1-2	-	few	CSARGQRRGYTF	TGCAGCGCCCGTGGCCAGCGGCGGGGCTACACCTTC
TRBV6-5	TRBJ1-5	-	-	CASSYSKDQPQHF	TGTGCCAGCAGTTACTCGAAGGATCAGCCCCAGCATTTT
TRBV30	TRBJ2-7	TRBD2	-	CAWRIAGGSYEQYF	TGTGCCTGGAGGATAGCGGGAGGGTCGTACGAGCAGTACTTC
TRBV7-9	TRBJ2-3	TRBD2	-	CASSPRTSGRDTQYF	TGTGCCAGCAGCCCGAGGACTAGCGGGAGGGATACGCAGTATTTT
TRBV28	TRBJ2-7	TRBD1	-	CASSLSGQLSYEQYF	TGTGCCAGCAGTTTATCGGGACAGCTCTCCTACGAGCAGTACTTC
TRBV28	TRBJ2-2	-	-	CASSFTPWATNTGELFF	TGTGCCAGCAGTTTCACCCCCTGGGCCACGAACACCGGGGAGCTGTTTTTT
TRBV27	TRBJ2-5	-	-	CASSFRSLEGMKGETQYF	TGTGCCAGCAGTTTTAGATCCTTGGAGGGGATGAAGGGGGAGACCCAGTACTTC
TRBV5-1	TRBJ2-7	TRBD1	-	CASSLDRVYEQYF	TGCGCCAGCAGCCTAGACAGGGTCTACGAGCAGTACTTC